This TCR beta chain is from a study of tumor-infiltrating lymphocytes in primary liver carcinoma. With about 470 ng total RNA as template and a constant-region primer, TCR beta cDNA was made. Three nested multiplex PCR rounds of slightly modified ARM-PCR generated TCR beta libraries. TRBV1-TRBV30 forward primers paired with a C-beta reverse primer were used in the first two PCR rounds, which ran approximately 10 cycles each. TCRdb passed the multiplex PCR reads through MiXCR, listing each CDR3 protein once. The sample has about 190,000 distinct CDR3 sequences; just under 85% are singletons. Study-level results: Tumor top-250-clone fraction significantly exceeded that of blood (p = 0.039). Relative to tumor region pairs, the tumor-adjacent and tumor-blood pairs showed overlap that was lower.

The tissue used was unsorted bulk material of 20-30 mg. RNA and DNA were co-extracted from it with the AllPrep DNA/RNA mini kit. Primary liver carcinoma, confirmed by histopathology, was surgically resected. This CDR3 contains 13 residues. CDR1 and CDR2 from the germline V gene are SNHLY and FYNNEI. Trimming pared 8 bases from V and 6 bases from J, leaving 16 bases between. Points on this clonotype: Antigen: not known.

Sequenced input: tumor tissue from primary liver carcinoma. The chain uses TRBV2 and TRBJ1-2; D is ambiguous. The receptor comes from a man aged 40-49 years with primary liver carcinoma and hepatitis B virus infection. For the CDR3, the DNA is TGTGCCAGCTGGCTGGGCCCGGGTAATGGCTACACCTTC. Protein: CASWLGPGNGYTF.